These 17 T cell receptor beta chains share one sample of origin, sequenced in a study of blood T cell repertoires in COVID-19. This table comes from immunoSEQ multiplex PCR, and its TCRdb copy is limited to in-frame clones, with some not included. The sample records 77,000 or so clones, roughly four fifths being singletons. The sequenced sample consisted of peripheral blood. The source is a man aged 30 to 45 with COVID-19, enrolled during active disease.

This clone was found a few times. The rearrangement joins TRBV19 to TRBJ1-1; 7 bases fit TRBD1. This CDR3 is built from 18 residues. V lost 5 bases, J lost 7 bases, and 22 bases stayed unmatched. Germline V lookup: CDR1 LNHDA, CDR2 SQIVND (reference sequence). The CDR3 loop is CASSPLGQVDGAGVEAFF. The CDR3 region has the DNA TGTGCCAGTAGTCCCCTCGGACAGGTTGATGGGGCTGGGGTTGAAGCTTTCTTT.

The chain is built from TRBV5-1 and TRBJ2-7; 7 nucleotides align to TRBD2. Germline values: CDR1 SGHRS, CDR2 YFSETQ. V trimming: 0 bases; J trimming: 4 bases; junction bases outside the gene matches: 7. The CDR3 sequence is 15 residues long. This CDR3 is CASSLATSYRYEQYF. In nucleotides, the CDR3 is TGCGCCAGCAGCTTGGCGACTAGCTACCGGTACGAGCAGTACTTC.

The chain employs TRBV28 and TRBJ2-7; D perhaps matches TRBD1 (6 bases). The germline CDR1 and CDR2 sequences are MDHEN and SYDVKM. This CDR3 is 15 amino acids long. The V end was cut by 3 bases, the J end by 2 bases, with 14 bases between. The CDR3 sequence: CASSLGAMIPYEQYF. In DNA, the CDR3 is TGTGCCAGCAGTTTGGGGGCGATGATCCCCTACGAGCAGTACTTC. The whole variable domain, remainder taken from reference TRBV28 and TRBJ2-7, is DVKVTQSSRYLVKRTGEKVFLECVQDMDHENMFWYRQDPGLGLRLIYFSYDVKMKEKGDIPEGYSVSREKKERFSLILESASTNQTSMYLCASSLGAMIPYEQYFGPGTRLTVT.

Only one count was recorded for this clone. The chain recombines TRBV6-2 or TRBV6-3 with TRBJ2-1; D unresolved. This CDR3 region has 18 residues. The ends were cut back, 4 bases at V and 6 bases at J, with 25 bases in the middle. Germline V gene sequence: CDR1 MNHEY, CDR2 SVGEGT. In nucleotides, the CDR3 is TGTGCCAGCAGTTTCGACAAAAGTACAAGTTATCTACCCAATGAGCAGTTCTTC. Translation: CASSFDKSTSYLPNEQFF.

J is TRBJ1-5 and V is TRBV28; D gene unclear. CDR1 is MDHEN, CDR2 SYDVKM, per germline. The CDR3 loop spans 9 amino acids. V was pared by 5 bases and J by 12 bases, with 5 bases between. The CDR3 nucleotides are TGTGCCAGCAGTGTAGACCAGCATTTT. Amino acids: CASSVDQHF.

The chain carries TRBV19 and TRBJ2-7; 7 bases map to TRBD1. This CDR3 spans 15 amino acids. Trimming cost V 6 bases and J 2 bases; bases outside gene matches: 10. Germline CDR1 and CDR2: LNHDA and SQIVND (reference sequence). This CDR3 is CASSNRQGLAYEQYF. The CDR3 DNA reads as TGTGCCAGTAGCAACAGACAGGGATTGGCCTACGAGCAGTACTTC.

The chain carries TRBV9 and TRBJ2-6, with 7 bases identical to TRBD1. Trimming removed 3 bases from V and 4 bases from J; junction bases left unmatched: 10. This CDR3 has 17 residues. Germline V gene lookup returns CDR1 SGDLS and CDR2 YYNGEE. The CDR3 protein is CASSGATGFSGANVLTF. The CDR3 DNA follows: TGTGCCAGCAGCGGTGCGACAGGGTTTTCCGGGGCCAACGTCCTGACTTTC.

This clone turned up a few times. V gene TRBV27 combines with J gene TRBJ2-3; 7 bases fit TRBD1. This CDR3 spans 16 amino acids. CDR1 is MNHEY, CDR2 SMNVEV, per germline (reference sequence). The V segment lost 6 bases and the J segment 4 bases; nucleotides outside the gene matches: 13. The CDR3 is CASRTTADRAPDTQYF. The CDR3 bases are TGTGCCAGCAGAACAACGGCAGACAGGGCCCCAGATACGCAGTATTTT.

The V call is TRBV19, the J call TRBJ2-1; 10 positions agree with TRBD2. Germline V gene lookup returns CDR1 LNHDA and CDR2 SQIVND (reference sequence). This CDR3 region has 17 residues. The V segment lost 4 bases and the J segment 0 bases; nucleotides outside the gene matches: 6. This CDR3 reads CASSTSASGSSYNEQFF. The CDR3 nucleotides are TGTGCCAGTAGTACATCCGCTAGCGGGAGCTCCTACAATGAGCAGTTCTTC.

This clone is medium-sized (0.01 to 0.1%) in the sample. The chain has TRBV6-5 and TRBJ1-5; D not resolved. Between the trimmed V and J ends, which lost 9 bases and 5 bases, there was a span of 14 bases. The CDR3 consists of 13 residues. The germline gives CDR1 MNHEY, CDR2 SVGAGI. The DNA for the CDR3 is TGTGCCAGTGATCGCAGTCGTCATCAGCCCCAGCATTTT. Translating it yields CASDRSRHQPQHF.

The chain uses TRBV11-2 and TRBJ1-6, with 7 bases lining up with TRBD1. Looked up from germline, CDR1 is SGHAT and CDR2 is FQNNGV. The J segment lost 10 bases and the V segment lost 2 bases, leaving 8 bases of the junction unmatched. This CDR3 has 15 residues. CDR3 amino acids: CASSLIAQGRSPLHF. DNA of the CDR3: TGTGCCAGCAGCTTAATAGCACAGGGGAGATCACCCCTCCACTTT. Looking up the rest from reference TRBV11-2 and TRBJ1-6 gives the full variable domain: EAGVAQSPRYKIIEKRQSVAFWCNPISGHATLYWYQQILGQGPKLLIQFQNNGVVDDSQLPKDRFSAERLKGVDSTLKIQPAKLEDSAVYLCASSLIAQGRSPLHFGNGTRLTVT.

Written as DNA, the CDR3 is TGTGCCACCAGCAGAGATATAGGGGGACTATTAGGGCTTCAGCAGTTCTTC. Its protein is CATSRDIGGLLGLQQFF. This chain uses TRBV15 with TRBJ2-1; tentatively, D is TRBD2 (7 bases). The CDR3 totals 17 residues. The germline V gene encodes CDR1 LNHNV and CDR2 YYDKDF (reference sequence). Deletions cut 0 bases from V and 11 bases from J, with 23 bases between. Variable domain in full (rest from reference TRBV15 and TRBJ2-1): DAMVIQNPRYQVTQFGKPVTLSCSQTLNHNVMYWYQQKSSQAPKLLFHYYDKDFNNEADTPDNFQSRRPNTSFCFLDIRSPGLGDTAMYLCATSRDIGGLLGLQQFFGPGTRLTVL.

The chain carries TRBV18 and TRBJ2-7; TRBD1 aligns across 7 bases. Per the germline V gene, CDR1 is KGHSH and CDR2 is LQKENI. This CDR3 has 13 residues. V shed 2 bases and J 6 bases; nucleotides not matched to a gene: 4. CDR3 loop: CASSPRQGGEQYF. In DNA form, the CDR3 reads TGTGCCAGCTCACCAAGACAGGGTGGCGAGCAGTACTTC.

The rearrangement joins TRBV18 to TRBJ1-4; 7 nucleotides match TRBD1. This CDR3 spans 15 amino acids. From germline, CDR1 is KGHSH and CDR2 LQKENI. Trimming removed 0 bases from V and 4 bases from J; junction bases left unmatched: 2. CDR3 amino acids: CASSPPGQRNEKLFF. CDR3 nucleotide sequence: TGTGCCAGCTCACCACCGGGACAGCGTAATGAAAAACTGTTTTTT.

CDR3 DNA sequence: TGTGCCAGCAGTTACGTAAGCCGGGACAGGGGACCAGATACGCAGTATTTT. Its translation: CASSYVSRDRGPDTQYF. The chain employs TRBV27 and TRBJ2-3; the match to TRBD1 covers 10 bases. V was pared by 4 bases and J by 4 bases, with 11 bases of the junction left unmatched. CDR1 and CDR2 (germline): MNHEY, SMNVEV (reference sequence). The CDR3 is made up of 17 amino acids.

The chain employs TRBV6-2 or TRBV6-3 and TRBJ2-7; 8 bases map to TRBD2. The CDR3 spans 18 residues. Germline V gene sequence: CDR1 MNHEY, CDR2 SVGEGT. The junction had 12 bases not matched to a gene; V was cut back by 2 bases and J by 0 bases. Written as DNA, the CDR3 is TGTGCCAGCAGTTACAGTTCGGGTAGCGGGAAAAGCTCCTACGAGCAGTACTTC. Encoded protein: CASSYSSGSGKSSYEQYF.

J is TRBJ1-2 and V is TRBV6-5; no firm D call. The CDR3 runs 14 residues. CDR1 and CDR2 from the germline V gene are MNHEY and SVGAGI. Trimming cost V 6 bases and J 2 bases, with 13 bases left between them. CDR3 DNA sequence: TGTGCCAGCAGCCTCCTGGAGGGAAACTATGGCTACACCTTC. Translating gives CASSLLEGNYGYTF.